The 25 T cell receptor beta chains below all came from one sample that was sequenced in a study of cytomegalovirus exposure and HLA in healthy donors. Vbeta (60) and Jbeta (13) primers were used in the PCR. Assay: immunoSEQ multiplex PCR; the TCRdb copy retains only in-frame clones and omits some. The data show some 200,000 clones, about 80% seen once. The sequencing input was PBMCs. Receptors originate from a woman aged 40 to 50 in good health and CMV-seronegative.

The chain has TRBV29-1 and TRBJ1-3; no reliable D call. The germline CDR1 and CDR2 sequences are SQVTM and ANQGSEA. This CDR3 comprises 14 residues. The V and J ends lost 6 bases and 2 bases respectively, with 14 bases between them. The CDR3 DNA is TGCAGCGTGGACCCCGGCGGGGCTGGAAACACCATATATTTT. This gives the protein CSVDPGGAGNTIYF.

CDR3 in amino acids: CASSGRDRGEQPQHF. For the CDR3, the DNA is TGCGCCAGCAGTGGACGGGACAGGGGTGAGCAGCCCCAGCATTTT. The chain couples TRBV10-1 to TRBJ1-5, with 10 bases fitting TRBD1. The CDR3 is 15 residues long. The junction had 7 bases not matched to a gene; V was cut back by 4 bases and J by 7 bases. CDR1 is WNHNN and CDR2 is SYGVQD in the germline V gene (reference sequence).

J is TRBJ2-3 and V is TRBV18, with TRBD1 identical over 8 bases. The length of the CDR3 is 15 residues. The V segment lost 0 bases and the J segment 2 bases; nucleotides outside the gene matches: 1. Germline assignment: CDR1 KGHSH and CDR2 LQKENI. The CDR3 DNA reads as TGTGCCAGCTCACCACCGGGACAGGCCACAGATACGCAGTATTTT. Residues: CASSPPGQATDTQYF.

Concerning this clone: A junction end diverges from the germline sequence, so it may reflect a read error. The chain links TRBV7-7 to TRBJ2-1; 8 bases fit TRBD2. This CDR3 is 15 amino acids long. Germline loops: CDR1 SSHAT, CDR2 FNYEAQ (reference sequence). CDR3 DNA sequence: TGTGCTAGCAGCTTAGCGGGGCAGGGAACGCATGAGCAGTTCTTC. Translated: CASSLAGQGTHEQFF. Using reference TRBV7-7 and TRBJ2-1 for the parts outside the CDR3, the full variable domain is GAGVSQSPRYKVTKRGQDVTLRCDPISSHATLYWYQQALGQGPEFLTYFNYEAQPDKSGLPSDRFSAERPEGSISTLTIQRTEQRDSAMYRCASSLAGQGTHEQFFGPGTRLTVL.

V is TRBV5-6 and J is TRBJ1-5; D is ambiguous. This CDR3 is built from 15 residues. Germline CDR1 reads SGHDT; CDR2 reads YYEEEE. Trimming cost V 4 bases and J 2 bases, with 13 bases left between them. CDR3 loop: CASSLGPLGNQPQHF. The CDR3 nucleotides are TGTGCCAGCAGCCTGGGCCCTTTAGGCAATCAGCCCCAGCATTTT.

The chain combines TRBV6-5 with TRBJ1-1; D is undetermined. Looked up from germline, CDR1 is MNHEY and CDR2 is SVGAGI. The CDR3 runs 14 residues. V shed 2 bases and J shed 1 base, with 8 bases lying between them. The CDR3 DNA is TGTGCCAGCAGTTACAGGCGAGGGAACACTGAAGCTTTCTTT. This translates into CASSYRRGNTEAFF.

Here the CDR3 reads CATSRGDRDQPQHF. The CDR3 region has the DNA TGTGCCACCAGCAGAGGGGACAGAGATCAGCCCCAGCATTTT. The rearrangement joins TRBV15 to TRBJ1-5; 7 bases agree with TRBD1. Losses at the gene ends were 1 base for V and 5 bases for J; bases not matched to a gene: 2. CDR1 is LNHNV, CDR2 YYDKDF, per germline (reference sequence). This CDR3 has 14 residues. Looking up the rest from reference TRBV15 and TRBJ1-5 gives the full variable domain: DAMVIQNPRYQVTQFGKPVTLSCSQTLNHNVMYWYQQKSSQAPKLLFHYYDKDFNNEADTPDNFQSRRPNTSFCFLDIRSPGLGDTAMYLCATSRGDRDQPQHFGDGTRLSIL.

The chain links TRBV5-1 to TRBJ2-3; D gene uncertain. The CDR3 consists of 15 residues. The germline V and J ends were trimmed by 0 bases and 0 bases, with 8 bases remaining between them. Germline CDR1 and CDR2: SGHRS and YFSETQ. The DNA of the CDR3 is TGCGCCAGCAGCTTGGCAAGCGCAAGCACAGATACGCAGTATTTT. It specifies CASSLASASTDTQYF.

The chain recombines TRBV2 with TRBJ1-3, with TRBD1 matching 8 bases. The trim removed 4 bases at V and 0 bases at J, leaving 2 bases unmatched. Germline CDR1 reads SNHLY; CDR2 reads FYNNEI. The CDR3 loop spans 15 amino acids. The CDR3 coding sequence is TGTGCCAGCAGTGTGGGGACAGGCTCTGGAAACACCATATATTTT. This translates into CASSVGTGSGNTIYF.

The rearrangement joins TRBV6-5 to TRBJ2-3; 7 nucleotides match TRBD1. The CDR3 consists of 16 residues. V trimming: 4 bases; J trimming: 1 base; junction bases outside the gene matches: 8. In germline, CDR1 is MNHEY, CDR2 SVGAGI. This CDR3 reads CASSLNRGLGTDTQYF. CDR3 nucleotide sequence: TGTGCCAGCAGTTTAAACAGGGGCCTAGGCACAGATACGCAGTATTTT.

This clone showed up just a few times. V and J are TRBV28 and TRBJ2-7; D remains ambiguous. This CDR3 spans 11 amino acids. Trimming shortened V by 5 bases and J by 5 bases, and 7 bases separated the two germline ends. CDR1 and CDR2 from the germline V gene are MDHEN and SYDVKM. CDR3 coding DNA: TGTGCCAGCAGTGCCCCGGACGAGCAGTACTTC. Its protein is CASSAPDEQYF.

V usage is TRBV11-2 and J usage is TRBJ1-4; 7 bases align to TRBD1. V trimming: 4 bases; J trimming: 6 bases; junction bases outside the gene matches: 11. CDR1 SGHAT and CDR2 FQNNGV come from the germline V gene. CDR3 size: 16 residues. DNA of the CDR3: TGTGCCAGCAGCTCGGGGGGGGGACAGAGCCATGAAAAACTGTTTTTT. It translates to CASSSGGGQSHEKLFF.

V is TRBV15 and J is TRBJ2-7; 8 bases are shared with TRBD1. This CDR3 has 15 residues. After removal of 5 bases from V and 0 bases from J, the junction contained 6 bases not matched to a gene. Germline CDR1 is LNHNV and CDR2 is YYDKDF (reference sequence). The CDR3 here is CATSGRQGHSYEQYF. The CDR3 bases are TGTGCCACCAGCGGCAGACAGGGGCACTCCTACGAGCAGTACTTC.

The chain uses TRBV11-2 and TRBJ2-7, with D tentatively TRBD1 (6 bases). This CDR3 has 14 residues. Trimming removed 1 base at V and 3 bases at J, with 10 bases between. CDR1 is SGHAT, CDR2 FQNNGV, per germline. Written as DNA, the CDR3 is TGTGCCAGCAGCTTAGCTGGGGGCCTCTACGAGCAGTACTTC. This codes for CASSLAGGLYEQYF.

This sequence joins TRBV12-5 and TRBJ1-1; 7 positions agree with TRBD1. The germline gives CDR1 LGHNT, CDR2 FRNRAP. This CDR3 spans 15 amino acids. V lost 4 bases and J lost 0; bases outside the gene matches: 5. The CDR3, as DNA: TGTGCTAGTGGTTCCTACAGGGGCCTGAACACTGAAGCTTTCTTT. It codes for CASGSYRGLNTEAFF.

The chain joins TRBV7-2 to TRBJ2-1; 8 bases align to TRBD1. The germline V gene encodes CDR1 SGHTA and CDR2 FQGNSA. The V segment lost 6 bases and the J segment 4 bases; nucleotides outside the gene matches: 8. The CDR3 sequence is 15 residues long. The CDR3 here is CASRSDRGTYNEQFF. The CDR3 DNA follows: TGTGCCAGCAGATCCGACAGGGGAACATACAATGAGCAGTTCTTC.

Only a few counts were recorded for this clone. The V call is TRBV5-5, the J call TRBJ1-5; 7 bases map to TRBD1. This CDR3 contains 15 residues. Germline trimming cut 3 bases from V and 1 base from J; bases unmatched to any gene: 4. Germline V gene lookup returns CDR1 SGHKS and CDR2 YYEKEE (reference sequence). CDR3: CASSSGQQSNQPQHF. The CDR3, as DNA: TGTGCCAGCAGCTCGGGACAGCAAAGCAATCAGCCCCAGCATTTT.

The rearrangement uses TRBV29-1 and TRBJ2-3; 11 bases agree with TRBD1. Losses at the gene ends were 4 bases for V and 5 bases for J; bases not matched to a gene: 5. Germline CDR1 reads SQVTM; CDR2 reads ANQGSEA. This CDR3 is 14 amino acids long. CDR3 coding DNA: TGCAGCGTTGGAAGGGACAGGGGGGAAGATACGCAGTATTTT. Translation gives CSVGRDRGEDTQYF.

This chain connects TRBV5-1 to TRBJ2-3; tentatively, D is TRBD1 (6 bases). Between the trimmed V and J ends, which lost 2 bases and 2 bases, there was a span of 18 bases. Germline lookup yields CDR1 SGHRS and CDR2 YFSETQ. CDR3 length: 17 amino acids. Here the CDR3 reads CASSFWVGQSNTDTQYF. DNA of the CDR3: TGCGCCAGCAGCTTTTGGGTCGGACAGAGTAACACAGATACGCAGTATTTT.

The chain's CDR3 is CASITTFSGNTIYF. Here the CDR3 DNA reads TGTGCCAGCATTACGACTTTCTCTGGAAACACCATATATTTT. The rearrangement links TRBV6-1 to TRBJ1-3; D gene ambiguous. CDR1 and CDR2 from the germline V gene are MNHNS and SASEGT. V shed 7 bases and J shed 0 bases, with 10 bases lying between them. CDR3 length: 14 amino acids.

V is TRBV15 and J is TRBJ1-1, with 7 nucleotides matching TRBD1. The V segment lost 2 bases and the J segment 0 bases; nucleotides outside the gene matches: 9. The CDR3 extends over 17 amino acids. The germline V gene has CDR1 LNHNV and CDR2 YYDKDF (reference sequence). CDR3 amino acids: CATSRPTAGTVNTEAFF. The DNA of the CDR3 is TGTGCCACCAGCAGACCTACAGCCGGGACAGTGAACACTGAAGCTTTCTTT.

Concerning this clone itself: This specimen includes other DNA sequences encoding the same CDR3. The CDR3 loop is CASSRGDRGTEAFF. CDR3 nucleotides: TGTGCCAGCTCCCGCGGGGACAGGGGCACTGAAGCTTTCTTT. The chain carries TRBV18 and TRBJ1-1, with 10 bases aligning to TRBD1. CDR1 is KGHSH and CDR2 is LQKENI in the germline V gene. Trimming took 6 bases from V and 4 from J; bases not matched to a gene: 5. This CDR3 is built from 14 residues.

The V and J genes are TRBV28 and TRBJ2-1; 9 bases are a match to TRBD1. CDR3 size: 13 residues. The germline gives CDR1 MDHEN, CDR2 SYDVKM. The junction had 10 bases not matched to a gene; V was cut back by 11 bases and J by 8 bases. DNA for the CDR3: TGTGCCTCCAGTTCGGGACAGGGCGATGAGCAGTTCTTC. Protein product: CASSSGQGDEQFF.

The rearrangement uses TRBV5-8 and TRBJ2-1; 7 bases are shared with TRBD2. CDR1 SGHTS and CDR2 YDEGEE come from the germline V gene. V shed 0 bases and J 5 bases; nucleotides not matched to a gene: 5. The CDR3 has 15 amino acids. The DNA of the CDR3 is TGTGCCAGCAGCTTGGAGGGGACTACAAACAATGAGCAGTTCTTC. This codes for CASSLEGTTNNEQFF. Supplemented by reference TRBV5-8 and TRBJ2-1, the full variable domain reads EAGVTQSPTHLIKTRGQQATLRCSPISGHTSVYWYQQALGLGLQFLLWYDEGEERNRGNFPPRFSGRQFPNYSSELNVNALELEDSALYLCASSLEGTTNNEQFFGPGTRLTVL.

The CDR3 region is CASSLAPGQGLRYEQYF. The CDR3 nucleotides are TGCGCCAGCAGCTTGGCCCCCGGACAGGGCCTTCGTTACGAGCAGTACTTC. The chain recombines TRBV5-1 with TRBJ2-7, with 8 bases lining up with TRBD1. The CDR3 runs 17 residues. Germline CDR1 reads SGHRS; CDR2 reads YFSETQ. V shed 0 bases and J 4 bases; nucleotides not matched to a gene: 12.